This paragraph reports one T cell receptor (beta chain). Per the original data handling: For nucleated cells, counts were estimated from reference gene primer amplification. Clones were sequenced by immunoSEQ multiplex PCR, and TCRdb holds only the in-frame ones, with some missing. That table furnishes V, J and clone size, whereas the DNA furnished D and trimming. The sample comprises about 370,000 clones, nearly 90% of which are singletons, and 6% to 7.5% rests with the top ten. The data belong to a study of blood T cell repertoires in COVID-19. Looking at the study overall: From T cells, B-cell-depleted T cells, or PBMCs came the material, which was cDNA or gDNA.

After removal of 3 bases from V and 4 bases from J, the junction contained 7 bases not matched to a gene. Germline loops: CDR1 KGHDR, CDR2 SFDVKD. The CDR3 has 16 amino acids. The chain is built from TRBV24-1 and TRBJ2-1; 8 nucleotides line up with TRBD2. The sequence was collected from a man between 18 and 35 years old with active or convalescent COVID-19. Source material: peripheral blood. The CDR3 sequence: CATSDPPGLGYNEQFF. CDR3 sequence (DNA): TGTGCCACCAGTGATCCCCCGGGACTAGGGTACAATGAGCAGTTCTTC.